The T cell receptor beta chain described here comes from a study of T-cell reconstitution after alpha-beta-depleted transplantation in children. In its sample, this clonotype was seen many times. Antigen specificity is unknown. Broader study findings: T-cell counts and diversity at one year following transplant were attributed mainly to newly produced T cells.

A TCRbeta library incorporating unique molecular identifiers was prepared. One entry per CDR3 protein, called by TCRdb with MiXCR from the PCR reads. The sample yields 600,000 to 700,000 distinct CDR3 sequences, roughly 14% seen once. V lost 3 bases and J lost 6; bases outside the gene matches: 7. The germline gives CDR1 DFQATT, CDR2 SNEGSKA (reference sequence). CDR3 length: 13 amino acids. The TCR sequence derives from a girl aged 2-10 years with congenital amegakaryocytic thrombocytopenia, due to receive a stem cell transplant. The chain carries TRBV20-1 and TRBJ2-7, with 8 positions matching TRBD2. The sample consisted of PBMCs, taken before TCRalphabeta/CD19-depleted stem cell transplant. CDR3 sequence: CSARVSGNFEQYF. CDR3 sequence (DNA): TGCAGTGCTAGGGTTAGCGGGAATTTCGAGCAGTACTTC.